A single sample gave rise to the 20 T cell receptor beta chains below, sequenced in a study of blood T cell repertoires in COVID-19. Libraries were prepared by immunoSEQ multiplex PCR; TCRdb keeps only in-frame clonotypes and omits some of them. The table has roughly 330,000 clones, 87% seen once. Sequenced sample: PBMCs or T cells enriched from blood (not recorded which). These receptors came from a woman in her 30s who had recovered from COVID-19.

This clone was seen a single time. The chain links TRBV12-3 or TRBV12-4 to TRBJ2-7; D not certain. There are 11 residues in the CDR3. Trimming stripped 11 bases from V and 3 bases from J, with 11 bases between. The CDR3 sequence is CASSVFYEQYF. In DNA, the CDR3 is TGTGCCTCCTCCGTCTTCTACGAGCAGTACTTC.

The rearrangement uses TRBV5-5 and TRBJ2-3; TRBD1 matches at 8 bases. This CDR3 has 14 residues. Germline loops: CDR1 SGHKS, CDR2 YYEKEE (reference sequence). The ends lost 0 bases at V and 4 bases at J; junction bases unmatched: 1. CDR3 nucleotides: TGTGCCAGCAGCTTGGGGACAGGGCCAGATACGCAGTATTTT. This codes for CASSLGTGPDTQYF. Supplemented by reference TRBV5-5 and TRBJ2-3, the full variable domain reads DAGVTQSPTHLIKTRGQQVTLRCSPISGHKSVSWYQQVLGQGPQFIFQYYEKEERGRGNFPDRFSARQFPNYSSELNVNALLLGDSALYLCASSLGTGPDTQYFGPGTRLTVL.

This chain links TRBV6-5 with TRBJ1-2, with D perhaps TRBD1 (5 bases). Per the germline V gene, CDR1 is MNHEY and CDR2 is SVGAGI. V was trimmed by 7 bases and J by 4 bases, leaving 19 bases between them. The CDR3 loop spans 15 amino acids. The CDR3 sequence: CASTRDGGEGYGYTF. CDR3 nucleotides: TGTGCCAGCACTCGCGACGGGGGTGAGGGCTATGGCTACACCTTC.

This clone was detected once. CDR3 sequence (DNA): TGTGCCAGCAGACCCACAGGGTCCACTGAAGCTTTCTTT. This gives the protein CASRPTGSTEAFF. The rearrangement links TRBV12-3 or TRBV12-4 to TRBJ1-1; possibly TRBD1 for D (6 bases). This CDR3 contains 13 residues. Trimming pared 6 bases from V and 4 bases from J, leaving 12 bases between.

V is TRBV5-6 and J is TRBJ2-3; possible D gene TRBD2, 6 bases. The CDR3 extends over 15 amino acids. From germline, CDR1 is SGHDT and CDR2 YYEEEE. V was shortened by 5 bases and J by 2 bases, with 15 bases between the two germline ends. CDR3 DNA sequence: TGTGCCAGCAGGAGACTAGGATCCCTCACAGATACGCAGTATTTT. This encodes CASRRLGSLTDTQYF.

This chain connects TRBV3-1 (or the pseudogene TRBV3-2) to TRBJ1-3; 8 nucleotides match TRBD1. The J segment lost 4 bases and the V segment lost 4 bases, leaving 12 bases of the junction unmatched. Germline CDR1 LGHDT, CDR2 YNNKEL (reference sequence). The CDR3 has 17 amino acids. The CDR3 region has the DNA TGTGCCAGCAGCCTCCCTGGACAGGGAAATCAAGGAAACACCATATATTTT. It encodes CASSLPGQGNQGNTIYF.

V gene TRBV6-2 or TRBV6-3 combines with J gene TRBJ1-3; 7 nucleotides match TRBD1. The CDR3 extends over 18 amino acids. Germline CDR1 reads MNHEY; CDR2 reads SVGEGT. The junction had 10 bases not matched to a gene; V was cut back by 2 bases and J by 0 bases. CDR3 DNA: TGTGCCAGCAGTTACGCAGAACCAGGGGGAACCTCTGGAAACACCATATATTTT. It is translated as CASSYAEPGGTSGNTIYF.

This chain links TRBV19 with TRBJ1-5, with TRBD1 as a possible D gene (5 bases). The CDR3 is 16 amino acids. Germline loops: CDR1 LNHDA, CDR2 SQIVND (reference sequence). The V gene lost 4 bases and the J gene lost 5 bases, with 18 bases spanning the gap. The CDR3 here is CASSSRLLGGDQPQHF. In DNA, the CDR3 is TGTGCCAGTAGTAGTCGGCTCCTCGGGGGGGATCAGCCCCAGCATTTT.

The gene calls are TRBV7-2 and TRBJ2-1; 8 bases match TRBD2. V gave up 1 base and J gave up 6 bases; unmatched junction bases: 5. This CDR3 spans 15 amino acids. Germline loops: CDR1 SGHTA, CDR2 FQGNSA. The CDR3 is CASSLGAGVSNEQFF. CDR3 bases: TGTGCCAGCAGCTTAGGAGCGGGGGTCTCCAATGAGCAGTTCTTC.

The chain joins TRBV5-5 to TRBJ2-7; D ambiguous. Germline CDR1 and CDR2: SGHKS and YYEKEE (reference sequence). This CDR3 is 12 amino acids long. V shed 5 bases and J shed 2 bases, with 8 bases lying between them. As DNA, the CDR3 is TGTGCCAGCAGTCCCCAGGCCTACGAGCAGTACTTC. Translating it yields CASSPQAYEQYF.

Only a few counts were recorded for this clone. The rearrangement uses TRBV29-1 and TRBJ1-2, with D possibly being TRBD1 (6 bases). The CDR3 sequence is 14 residues long. The ends were cut back, 2 bases at V and 7 bases at J, with 17 bases in the middle. Germline loops: CDR1 SQVTM, CDR2 ANQGSEA. The CDR3 spells CSVERAGAEGGYTF. DNA of the CDR3: TGCAGCGTTGAAAGGGCGGGGGCGGAGGGTGGCTACACCTTC.

The chain carries TRBV4-2 and TRBJ2-7; no clear D gene. V lost 0 bases and J 2 bases, leaving 11 bases between the germline ends. The CDR3 runs 15 residues. In germline, CDR1 is LGHNA, CDR2 YNFKEQ. In nucleotides, the CDR3 is TGTGCCAGCAGCCAAGATGGAGACGGCCCCTACGAGCAGTACTTC. This sequence encodes CASSQDGDGPYEQYF.

The rearrangement links TRBV4-1 to TRBJ2-1, with D possibly being TRBD1 (5 bases). Trimming pared 0 bases from V and 9 bases from J, leaving 12 bases between. The CDR3 length is 14 residues. CDR1 MGHRA and CDR2 YSYEKL come from the germline V gene. CDR3 in amino acids: CASSQDPRDSEQFF. The DNA for the CDR3 is TGCGCCAGCAGCCAAGATCCTCGCGACAGTGAGCAGTTCTTC.

This clone was recorded only once. The V gene is TRBV5-1, the J gene TRBJ1-4, with 10 bases aligning to TRBD1. The CDR3 runs 14 residues. CDR1 SGHRS and CDR2 YFSETQ come from the germline V gene. J was trimmed by 6 bases and V by 5 bases; bases with no gene match: 4. Here the CDR3 reads CASSGGTGDEKLFF. CDR3 in DNA: TGCGCCAGCAGTGGGGGGACAGGGGATGAAAAACTGTTTTTT.

The V call is TRBV5-1, the J call TRBJ1-2; 8 nucleotides agree with TRBD1. The CDR3 contains 15 residues. The germline V gene has CDR1 SGHRS and CDR2 YFSETQ. With V trimmed by 1 base and J by 2 bases, 4 bases remained unmatched. As DNA, the CDR3 is TGCGCCAGCAGCTTGCGGCAGGGGGCAAACTATGGCTACACCTTC. This encodes CASSLRQGANYGYTF.

V gene TRBV3-1 (or the pseudogene TRBV3-2) combines with J gene TRBJ1-1; D ambiguous. The germline V gene has CDR1 LGHDT and CDR2 YNNKEL (reference sequence). There are 14 residues in the CDR3. The ends were cut back, 3 bases at V and 1 base at J, with 9 bases in the middle. CDR3 bases: TGTGCCAGCAGCCATAATTACAGGAACACTGAAGCTTTCTTT. Translation gives CASSHNYRNTEAFF.

Turning to this clone: Other DNA sequences of this sample code for an identical CDR3. The chain carries TRBV10-3 and TRBJ1-5, with D unclear. The CDR3 contains 13 residues. Trimming left V 7 bases short and J 3 bases short, with 10 bases between. Germline values: CDR1 ENHRY, CDR2 SYGVKD. The CDR3 reads CAIKRGPNQPQHF. CDR3 in DNA: TGTGCCATCAAACGAGGGCCCAATCAGCCCCAGCATTTT.

The chain joins TRBV7-9 to TRBJ1-6; D is perhaps TRBD1 (5 bases). The CDR3 consists of 13 residues. Trimming removed 5 bases from V and 10 bases from J, with 12 bases in between. Per the germline V gene, CDR1 is SEHNR and CDR2 is FQNEAQ (reference sequence). As DNA, the CDR3 is TGTGCCAGCAGCCAATTGACAGACTCACCCCTCCACTTT. Amino acids: CASSQLTDSPLHF.

The V and J genes are TRBV10-2 and TRBJ1-2, with a weak D call TRBD1 (6 bases). The germline gives CDR1 WSHSY, CDR2 SAAADI. The CDR3 loop spans 18 amino acids. V lost 3 bases to trimming and J lost 4 bases, with 24 bases between them. The chain's CDR3 is CASSDRGSIPGEGYGYTF. In DNA form, the CDR3 reads TGCGCCAGCAGTGATCGGGGTTCGATTCCAGGGGAGGGCTATGGCTACACCTTC.

The V call is TRBV15, the J call TRBJ1-2; TRBD1 agrees at 7 bases. V dropped 3 bases and J dropped 4; count of bases not matched to a gene: 8. Germline-derived CDR1 and CDR2 are LNHNV and YYDKDF (reference sequence). This CDR3 has 15 residues. CDR3 protein: CATSRAPGQRYGYTF. For the CDR3, the DNA is TGTGCCACCAGCAGGGCCCCGGGACAGCGCTATGGCTACACCTTC.